Described below is a single TCR beta chain sequence and its context. The sample belongs to a study of blood T cell repertoires in COVID-19. At the level of the study: Material from acute and convalescent COVID-19 was sourced from the United States, Italy and Spain. The cDNA or gDNA used as material had been derived from T cells, B-cell-depleted T cells, or PBMCs.

Original processing notes: Reference gene primer amplification in the assay estimated nucleated cell counts. Produced via immunoSEQ multiplex PCR; TCRdb's table is partial and in-frame only. V and J calls and clone size are given by that table; D and trimming were obtained from the DNA. The data show 150,000 to 200,000 clones, roughly nine tenths seen once. Deletions cut 1 base from V and 3 bases from J, with 10 bases between. Germline V gene data show CDR1 as SGHTA and CDR2 as FQGNSA. There are 15 residues in the CDR3. Source material: peripheral blood. The clonotype was recovered from a young man who had recovered from COVID-19. This chain connects TRBV7-2 to TRBJ2-1; D possibly corresponds to TRBD1 (6 bases). Written as DNA, the CDR3 is TGTGCCAGCAGCTTAGGGACAGTTGTCTACAATGAGCAGTTCTTC. Translated: CASSLGTVVYNEQFF.